The 4 T cell receptor beta chains below all came from one sample that was sequenced in a study of shared clonotypes between healthy human individuals. Assay: immunoSEQ multiplex PCR; the TCRdb copy retains only in-frame clones and omits some. The repertoire holds some 1,400,000 clones, with roughly 95% as singletons. The sequenced material came from naive CD4+ T cells sorted from blood. The subset was: CD45RA+ positively selected. Receptor source: a man aged 30 to 45 in good health.

V and J are TRBV5-4 and TRBJ2-5, with D hard to call. V shed 4 bases and J shed 2 bases, with 3 bases lying between them. This CDR3 comprises 11 residues. Germline CDR1 SGHNT, CDR2 YYREEE (reference sequence). This chain's CDR3 is CASSIQETQYF. CDR3 bases: TGTGCCAGCAGCATTCAAGAGACCCAGTACTTC.

This chain links TRBV19 with TRBJ1-1, with 8 bases matching TRBD1. Trimming took 4 bases from V and 8 from J; bases not matched to a gene: 6. CDR1 LNHDA and CDR2 SQIVND come from the germline V gene (reference sequence). The CDR3 sequence is 13 residues long. In DNA form, the CDR3 reads TGTGCCAGTAGTAGATCCCGGACAGGGGAAGCTTTCTTT. Protein sequence: CASSRSRTGEAFF. Full variable domain (rest looked up from reference TRBV19 and TRBJ1-1): DGGITQSPKYLFRKEGQNVTLSCEQNLNHDAMYWYRQDPGQGLRLIYYSQIVNDFQKGDIAEGYSVSREKKESFPLTVTSAQKNPTAFYLCASSRSRTGEAFFGQGTRLTVV.

The chain couples TRBV27 to TRBJ1-1; D is possibly TRBD1 (5 bases). V lost 8 bases and J lost 4, with 20 bases in between. This CDR3 is built from 15 residues. Germline V gene data show CDR1 as MNHEY and CDR2 as SMNVEV (reference sequence). CDR3 DNA sequence: TGTGCCAGCGGAAACGTTGGGACCGGACTCACTGAAGCTTTCTTT. This codes for CASGNVGTGLTEAFF.

V gene TRBV19 combines with J gene TRBJ2-7; TRBD2 is a possible D gene (6 bases). Trimming removed 6 bases at V and 0 bases at J, with 15 bases between. Germline CDR1 reads LNHDA; CDR2 reads SQIVND (reference sequence). The CDR3 is made up of 15 amino acids. The CDR3 loop reads CASSSLAKNSYEQYF. The CDR3 region has the DNA TGTGCCAGTAGCTCTCTAGCGAAAAACTCCTACGAGCAGTACTTC.